This section outlines one T cell receptor beta chain sequence together with its context. Its antigen is not identified. The ends were cut back, 2 bases at V and 1 base at J, with 6 bases in the middle. Germline CDR1 reads MNHEY; CDR2 reads SVGAGI. CDR3 size: 14 residues. These data belong to a study of T cell responses to AZD1222 COVID-19 vaccine. Study-level findings and limits: There were vaccine-associated CD4 TCRs across spike, dominant at 160-218 and 743-854.

The protocol was immunoSEQ multiplex PCR, while the TCRdb copy is restricted to in-frame clones and leaves out a portion. The profile covers fewer than 110,000 clones, with 89% appearing a single time and roughly 6.5% taken by the ten largest. This TCR derives from an adult in good health. The chain employs TRBV6-5 and TRBJ1-5; D not resolved. Source: peripheral blood, taken on day 0 of AZD1222 vaccination. The CDR3: CASSYADSNQPQHF. The CDR3 DNA sequence: TGTGCCAGCAGTTACGCGGACAGCAATCAGCCCCAGCATTTT.